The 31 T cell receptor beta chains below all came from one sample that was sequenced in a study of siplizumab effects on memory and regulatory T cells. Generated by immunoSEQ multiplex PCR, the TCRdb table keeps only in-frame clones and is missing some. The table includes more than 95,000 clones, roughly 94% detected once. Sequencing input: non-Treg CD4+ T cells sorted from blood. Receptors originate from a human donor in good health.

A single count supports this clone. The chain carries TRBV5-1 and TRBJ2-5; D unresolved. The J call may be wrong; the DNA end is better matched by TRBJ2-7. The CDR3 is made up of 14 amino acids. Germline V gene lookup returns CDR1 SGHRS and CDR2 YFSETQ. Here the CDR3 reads CASSLAGTSYEQYF. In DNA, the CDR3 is TGCGCCAGCAGCTTGGCAGGCACTTCCTACGAGCAGTACTTC.

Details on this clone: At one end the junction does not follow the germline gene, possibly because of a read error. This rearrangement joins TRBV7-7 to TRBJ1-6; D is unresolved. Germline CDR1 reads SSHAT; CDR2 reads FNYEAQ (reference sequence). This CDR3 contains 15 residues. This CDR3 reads CASSWQGLENSPLHF. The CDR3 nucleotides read TGTGCTAGCAGCTGGCAAGGCCTGGAGAATTCACCCCTCCACTTT.

As DNA, the CDR3 is TGTGCCAGCATCGACAGGGCCTACGAGCAGTACTTC. This codes for CASIDRAYEQYF. The rearrangement uses TRBV27 and TRBJ2-7, with 7 positions matching TRBD1. CDR1 and CDR2 from the germline V gene are MNHEY and SMNVEV (reference sequence). V shed 7 bases, J shed 2 bases, and the junction held 2 bases outside the gene matches. The CDR3 consists of 12 residues.

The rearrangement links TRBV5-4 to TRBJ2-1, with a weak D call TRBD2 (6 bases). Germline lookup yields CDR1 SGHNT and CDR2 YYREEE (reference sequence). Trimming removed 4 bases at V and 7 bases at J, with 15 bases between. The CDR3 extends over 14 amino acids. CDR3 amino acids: CASSIAGTRNEQFF. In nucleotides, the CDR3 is TGTGCCAGCAGCATCGCCGGGACTCGTAATGAGCAGTTCTTC.

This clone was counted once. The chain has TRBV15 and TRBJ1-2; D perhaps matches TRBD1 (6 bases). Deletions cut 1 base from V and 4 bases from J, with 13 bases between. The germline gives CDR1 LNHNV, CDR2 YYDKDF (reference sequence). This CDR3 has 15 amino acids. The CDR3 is CATSRAGKQGYGYTF. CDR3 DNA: TGTGCCACCAGCAGAGCGGGGAAACAGGGCTATGGCTACACCTTC.

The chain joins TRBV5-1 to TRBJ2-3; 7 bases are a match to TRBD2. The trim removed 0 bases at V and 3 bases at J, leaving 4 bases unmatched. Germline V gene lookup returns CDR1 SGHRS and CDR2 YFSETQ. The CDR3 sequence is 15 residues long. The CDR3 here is CASSLGGGSTDTQYF. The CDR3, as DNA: TGCGCCAGCAGCTTGGGGGGCGGGAGTACAGATACGCAGTATTTT.

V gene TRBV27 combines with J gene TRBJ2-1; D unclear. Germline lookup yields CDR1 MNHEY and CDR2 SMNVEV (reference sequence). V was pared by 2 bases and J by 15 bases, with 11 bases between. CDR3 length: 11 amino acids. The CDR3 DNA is TGTGCCAGCAGTTTAGGCAGGTGGTGGTTCTTC. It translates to CASSLGRWWFF.

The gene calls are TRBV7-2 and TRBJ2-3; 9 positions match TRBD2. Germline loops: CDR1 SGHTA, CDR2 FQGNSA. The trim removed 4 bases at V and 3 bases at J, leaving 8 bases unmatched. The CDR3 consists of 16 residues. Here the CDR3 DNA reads TGTGCCAGCAGCTCCGGGATTAGCGGGGGAACAGATACGCAGTATTTT. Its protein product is CASSSGISGGTDTQYF.

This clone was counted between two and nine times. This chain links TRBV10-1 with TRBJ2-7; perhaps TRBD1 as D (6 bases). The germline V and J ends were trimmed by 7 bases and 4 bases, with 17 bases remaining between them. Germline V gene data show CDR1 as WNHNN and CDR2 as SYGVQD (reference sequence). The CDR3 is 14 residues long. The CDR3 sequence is CASTGDKSGYEQYF. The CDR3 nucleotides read TGCGCCAGCACCGGGGACAAGTCAGGATACGAGCAGTACTTC.

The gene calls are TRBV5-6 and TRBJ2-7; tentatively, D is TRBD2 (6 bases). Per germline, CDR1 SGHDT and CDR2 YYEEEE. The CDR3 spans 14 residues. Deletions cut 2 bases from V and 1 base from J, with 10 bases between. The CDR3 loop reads CASSFDGTSYEQYF. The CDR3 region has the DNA TGTGCCAGCAGCTTTGACGGGACTTCCTACGAGCAGTACTTC. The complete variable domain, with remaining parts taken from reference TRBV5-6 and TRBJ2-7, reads DAGVTQSPTHLIKTRGQQVTLRCSPKSGHDTVSWYQQALGQGPQFIFQYYEEEERQRGNFPDRFSGHQFPNYSSELNVNALLLGDSALYLCASSFDGTSYEQYFGPGTRLTVT.

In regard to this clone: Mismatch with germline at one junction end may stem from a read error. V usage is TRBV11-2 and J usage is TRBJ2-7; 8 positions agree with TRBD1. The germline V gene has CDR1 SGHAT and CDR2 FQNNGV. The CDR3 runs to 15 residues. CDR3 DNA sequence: TGTGCCAGCAGCCTAGATGGGCAGGGGGCAGTCGAGCAGTACTTC. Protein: CASSLDGQGAVEQYF.

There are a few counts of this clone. The CDR3: CASSLNTEAFF. The DNA of the CDR3 is TGTGCCAGCAGTTTGAACACTGAAGCTTTCTTT. The rearrangement uses TRBV2 and TRBJ1-1; no definite D call. The CDR3 length is 11 residues. The germline V and J ends were trimmed by 5 bases and 0 bases, with 1 base remaining between them. Germline V gene data show CDR1 as SNHLY and CDR2 as FYNNEI. Full variable domain (outside the CDR3, taken from reference TRBV2 and TRBJ1-1): EPEVTQTPSHQVTQMGQEVILRCVPISNHLYFYWYRQILGQKVEFLVSFYNNEISEKSEIFDDQFSVERPDGSNFTLKIRSTKLEDSAMYFCASSLNTEAFFGQGTRLTVV.

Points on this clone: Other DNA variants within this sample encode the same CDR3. CDR3 nucleotide sequence: TGTGCCAGTAGTATAGGCGGCGAGCAGTACTTC. Its protein is CASSIGGEQYF. The V and J genes are TRBV19 and TRBJ2-7; D gene uncertain. Per the germline V gene, CDR1 is LNHDA and CDR2 is SQIVND (reference sequence). Trimming removed 1 base at V and 6 bases at J, with 4 bases between. The CDR3 runs 11 residues.

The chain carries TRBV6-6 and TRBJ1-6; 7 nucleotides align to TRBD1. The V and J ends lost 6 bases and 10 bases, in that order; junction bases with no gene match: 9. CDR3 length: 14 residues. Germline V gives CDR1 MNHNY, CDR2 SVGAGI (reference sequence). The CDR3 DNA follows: TGTGCCAGCAGACCGACAGGGAGCGTATCACCCCTCCACTTT. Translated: CASRPTGSVSPLHF.

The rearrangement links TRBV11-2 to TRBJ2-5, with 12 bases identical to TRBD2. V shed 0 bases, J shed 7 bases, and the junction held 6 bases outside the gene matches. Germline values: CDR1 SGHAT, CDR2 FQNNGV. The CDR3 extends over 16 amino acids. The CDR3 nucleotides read TGTGCCAGCAGCTTAGATCTCCCGGGACTAGCGGGGACCCAGTACTTC. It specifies CASSLDLPGLAGTQYF.

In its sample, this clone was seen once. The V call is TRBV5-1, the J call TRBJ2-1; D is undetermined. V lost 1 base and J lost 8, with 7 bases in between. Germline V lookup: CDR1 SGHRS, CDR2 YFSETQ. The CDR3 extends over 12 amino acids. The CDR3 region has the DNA TGCGCCAGCAGCTTGAACTGGGATGAGCAGTTCTTC. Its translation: CASSLNWDEQFF.

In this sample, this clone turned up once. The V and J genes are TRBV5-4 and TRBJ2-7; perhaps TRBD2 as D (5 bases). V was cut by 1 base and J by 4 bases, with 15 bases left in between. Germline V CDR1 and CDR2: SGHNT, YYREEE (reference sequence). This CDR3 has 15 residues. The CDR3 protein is CASSLIGRPGYEQYF. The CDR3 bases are TGTGCCAGCAGCTTGATAGGTCGTCCGGGATACGAGCAGTACTTC.

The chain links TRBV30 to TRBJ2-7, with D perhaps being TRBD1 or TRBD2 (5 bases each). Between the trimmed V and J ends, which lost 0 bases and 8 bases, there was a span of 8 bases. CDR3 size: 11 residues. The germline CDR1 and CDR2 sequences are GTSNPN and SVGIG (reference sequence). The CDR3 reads CAWSVRDQQYF. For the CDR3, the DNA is TGTGCCTGGAGTGTCAGGGACCAGCAGTACTTC.

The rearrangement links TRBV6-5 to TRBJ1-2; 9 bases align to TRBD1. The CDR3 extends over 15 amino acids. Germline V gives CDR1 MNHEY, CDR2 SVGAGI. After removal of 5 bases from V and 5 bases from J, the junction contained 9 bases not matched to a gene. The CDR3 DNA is TGTGCCAGCAGTGGACTACAGGGGGCTTCTTATGGCTACACCTTC. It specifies CASSGLQGASYGYTF.

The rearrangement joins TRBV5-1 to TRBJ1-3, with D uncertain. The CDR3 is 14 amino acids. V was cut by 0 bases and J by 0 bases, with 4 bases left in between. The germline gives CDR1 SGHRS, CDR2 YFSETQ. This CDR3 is CASSLDYSGNTIYF. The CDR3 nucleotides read TGCGCCAGCAGCTTGGACTACTCTGGAAACACCATATATTTT. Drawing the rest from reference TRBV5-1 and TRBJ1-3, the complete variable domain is KAGVTQTPRYLIKTRGQQVTLSCSPISGHRSVSWYQQTPGQGLQFLFEYFSETQRNKGNFPGRFSGRQFSNSRSEMNVSTLELGDSALYLCASSLDYSGNTIYFGEGSWLTVV.

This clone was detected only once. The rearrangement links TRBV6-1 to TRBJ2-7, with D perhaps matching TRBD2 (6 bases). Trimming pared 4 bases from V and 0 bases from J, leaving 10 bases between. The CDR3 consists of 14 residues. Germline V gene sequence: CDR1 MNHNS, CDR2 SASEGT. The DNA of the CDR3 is TGTGCCAGCAGTGGGTGGGGGGTCTCCTACGAGCAGTACTTC. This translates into CASSGWGVSYEQYF.

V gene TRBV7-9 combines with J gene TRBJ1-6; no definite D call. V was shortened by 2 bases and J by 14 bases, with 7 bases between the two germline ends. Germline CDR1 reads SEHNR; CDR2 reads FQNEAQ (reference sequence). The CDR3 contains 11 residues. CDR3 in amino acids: CASSLNNALHF. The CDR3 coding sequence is TGTGCCAGCAGCTTAAACAACGCCCTCCACTTT. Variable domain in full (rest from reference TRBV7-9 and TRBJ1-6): DTGVSQNPRHKITKRGQNVTFRCDPISEHNRLYWYRQTLGQGPEFLTYFQNEAQLEKSRLLSDRFSAERPKGSFSTLEIQRTEQGDSAMYLCASSLNNALHFGNGTRLTVT.

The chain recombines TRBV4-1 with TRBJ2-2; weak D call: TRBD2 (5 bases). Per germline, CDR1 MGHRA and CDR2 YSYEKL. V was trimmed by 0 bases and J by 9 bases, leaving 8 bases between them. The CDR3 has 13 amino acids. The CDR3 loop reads CASSQERLRELFF. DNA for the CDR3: TGCGCCAGCAGCCAAGAGAGACTACGGGAGCTGTTTTTT.

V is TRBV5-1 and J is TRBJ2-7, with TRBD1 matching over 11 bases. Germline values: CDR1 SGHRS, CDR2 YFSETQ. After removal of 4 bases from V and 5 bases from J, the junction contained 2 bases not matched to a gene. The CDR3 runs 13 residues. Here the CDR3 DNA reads TGCGCCAGCAGCCGGACAGGGGGCAACGAGCAGTACTTC. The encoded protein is CASSRTGGNEQYF. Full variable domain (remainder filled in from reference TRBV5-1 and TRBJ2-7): KAGVTQTPRYLIKTRGQQVTLSCSPISGHRSVSWYQQTPGQGLQFLFEYFSETQRNKGNFPGRFSGRQFSNSRSEMNVSTLELGDSALYLCASSRTGGNEQYFGPGTRLTVT.

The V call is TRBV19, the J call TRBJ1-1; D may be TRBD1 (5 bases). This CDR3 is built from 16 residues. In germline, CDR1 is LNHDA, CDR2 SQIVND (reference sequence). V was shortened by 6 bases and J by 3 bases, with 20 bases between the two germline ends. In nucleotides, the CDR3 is TGTGCCAGTAGGGTACGATTGGGGGGTGAGGACACTGAAGCTTTCTTT. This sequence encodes CASRVRLGGEDTEAFF.

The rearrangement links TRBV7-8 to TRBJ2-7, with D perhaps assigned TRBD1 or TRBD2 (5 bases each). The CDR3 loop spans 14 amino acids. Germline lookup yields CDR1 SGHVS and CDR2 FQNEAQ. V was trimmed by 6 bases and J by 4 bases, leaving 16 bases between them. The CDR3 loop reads CASRSIRDGYEQYF. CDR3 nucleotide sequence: TGTGCCAGCAGATCTATTCGGGACGGGTACGAGCAGTACTTC.

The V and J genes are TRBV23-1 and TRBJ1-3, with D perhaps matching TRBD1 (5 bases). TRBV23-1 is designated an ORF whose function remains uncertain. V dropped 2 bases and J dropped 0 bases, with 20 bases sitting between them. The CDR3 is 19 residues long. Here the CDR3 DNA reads TGCGCCAGCAGTCAAGACGAGTCGGGACTGAGGGACTCTGGAAACACCATATATTTT. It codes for CASSQDESGLRDSGNTIYF.

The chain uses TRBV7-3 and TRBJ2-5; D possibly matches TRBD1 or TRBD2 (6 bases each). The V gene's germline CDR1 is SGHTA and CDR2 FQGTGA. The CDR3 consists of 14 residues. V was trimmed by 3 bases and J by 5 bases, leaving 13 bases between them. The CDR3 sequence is CASSFSRGVETQYF. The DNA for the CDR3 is TGTGCCAGCAGCTTTTCTAGGGGGGTTGAGACCCAGTACTTC.

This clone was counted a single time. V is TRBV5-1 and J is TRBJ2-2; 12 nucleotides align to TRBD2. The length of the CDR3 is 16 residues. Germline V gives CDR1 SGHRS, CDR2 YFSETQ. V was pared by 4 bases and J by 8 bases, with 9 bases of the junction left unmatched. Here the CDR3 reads CASSPSLAGGLGELFF. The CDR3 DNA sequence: TGCGCCAGCAGCCCTTCACTAGCGGGAGGTCTGGGGGAGCTGTTTTTT.

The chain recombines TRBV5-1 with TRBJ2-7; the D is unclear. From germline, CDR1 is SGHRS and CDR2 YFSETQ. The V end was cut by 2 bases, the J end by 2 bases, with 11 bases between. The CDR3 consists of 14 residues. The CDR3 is CASSFNDQTYEQYF. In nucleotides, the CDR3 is TGCGCCAGCAGCTTTAATGACCAGACCTACGAGCAGTACTTC.

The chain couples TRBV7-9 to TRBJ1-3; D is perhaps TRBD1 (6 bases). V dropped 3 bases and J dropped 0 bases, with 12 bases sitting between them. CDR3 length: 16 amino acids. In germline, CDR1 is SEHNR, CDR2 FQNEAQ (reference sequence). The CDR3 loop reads CASSFDTGTSGNTIYF. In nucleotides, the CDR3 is TGTGCCAGCAGCTTTGATACAGGGACCTCTGGAAACACCATATATTTT. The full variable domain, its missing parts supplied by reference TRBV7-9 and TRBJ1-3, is DTGVSQNPRHKITKRGQNVTFRCDPISEHNRLYWYRQTLGQGPEFLTYFQNEAQLEKSRLLSDRFSAERPKGSFSTLEIQRTEQGDSAMYLCASSFDTGTSGNTIYFGEGSWLTVV.